A single sample is the source of the 18 T cell receptor beta chains below, sequenced in a study of blood T cell repertoires in COVID-19. Libraries were prepared by immunoSEQ multiplex PCR; TCRdb keeps only in-frame clonotypes and omits some of them. This sample has under 75,000 clones, with 85% to 90% found just once. Sequencing was done on a sample of peripheral blood. These receptors were taken from a woman of 80 years or more with active COVID-19.

The V call is TRBV29-1, the J call TRBJ1-2; possibly TRBD1 for D (5 bases). The germline V gene encodes CDR1 SQVTM and CDR2 ANQGSEA. V lost 5 bases and J 0 bases, leaving 7 bases between the germline ends. This CDR3 has 12 amino acids. The CDR3 nucleotides read TGCAGCGTTATACAGGCTAACTATGGCTACACCTTC. Encoded protein: CSVIQANYGYTF.

This clone was recorded a few times. The V gene is TRBV19, the J gene TRBJ1-2; 7 bases are a match to TRBD1. Per germline, CDR1 LNHDA and CDR2 SQIVND (reference sequence). The CDR3 is 14 amino acids. With V trimmed by 6 bases and J by 4 bases, 8 bases remained unmatched. DNA for the CDR3: TGTGCCAGTAGGTCAGGGGGTAGCAGCTATGGCTACACCTTC. Encoded protein: CASRSGGSSYGYTF.

This chain connects TRBV18 to TRBJ2-3; 13 positions agree with TRBD2. Losses at the gene ends were 4 bases for V and 1 base for J; bases not matched to a gene: 11. The CDR3 covers 19 residues. Germline assignment: CDR1 KGHSH and CDR2 LQKENI. The CDR3 loop reads CASSLTTAGLAGGTDTQYF. The CDR3 DNA reads as TGTGCCAGCTCACTGACAACAGCCGGACTAGCGGGGGGCACAGATACGCAGTATTTT.

The rearrangement joins TRBV7-9 to TRBJ1-4, with a tentative D call TRBD1 (6 bases). This CDR3 is built from 16 residues. From germline, CDR1 is SEHNR and CDR2 FQNEAQ (reference sequence). The V end was cut by 8 bases, the J end by 7 bases, with 23 bases between. Here the CDR3 reads CASRPLIRQDSEKLFF. The CDR3 bases are TGTGCCAGCCGTCCTCTTATACGACAGGATAGTGAAAAACTGTTTTTT. Looking up the rest from reference TRBV7-9 and TRBJ1-4 gives the full variable domain: DTGVSQNPRHKITKRGQNVTFRCDPISEHNRLYWYRQTLGQGPEFLTYFQNEAQLEKSRLLSDRFSAERPKGSFSTLEIQRTEQGDSAMYLCASRPLIRQDSEKLFFGSGTQLSVL.

J is TRBJ1-3 and V is TRBV30, with D unclear. The V gene's germline CDR1 is GTSNPN and CDR2 SVGIG (reference sequence). V was pared by 4 bases and J by 0 bases, with 7 bases between. The CDR3 has 13 residues. This CDR3 reads CAWTRGSGNTIYF. In DNA form, the CDR3 reads TGTGCCTGGACCCGGGGCTCTGGAAACACCATATATTTT.

The chain has TRBV19 and TRBJ2-4; D possibly corresponds to TRBD2 (6 bases). Trimming removed 1 base at V and 6 bases at J, with 10 bases between. Per germline, CDR1 LNHDA and CDR2 SQIVND (reference sequence). The CDR3 consists of 14 residues. Here the CDR3 reads CASSIGGLGNIQYF. DNA of the CDR3: TGTGCCAGTAGTATAGGGGGACTGGGAAACATTCAGTACTTC.

The chain recombines TRBV5-6 with TRBJ2-3, with D unresolved. Trimming took 1 base from V and 4 from J, leaving 4 bases between them. CDR1 SGHDT and CDR2 YYEEEE come from the germline V gene. The CDR3 extends over 12 amino acids. For the CDR3, the DNA is TGTGCCAGCAGCTTGTTCGCAGATACGCAGTATTTT. It codes for CASSLFADTQYF.

The chain combines TRBV6-5 with TRBJ2-7; TRBD1 aligns across 8 bases. Germline CDR1 and CDR2: MNHEY and SVGAGI. The CDR3 spans 15 residues. Trimming cost V 9 bases and J 4 bases; bases outside gene matches: 14. CDR3 loop: CASRDRRLALYEQYF. The CDR3 nucleotides are TGTGCCAGTAGGGACAGGAGGCTAGCGCTTTACGAGCAGTACTTC.

In its sample, this clone was seen a few times. The chain uses TRBV28 and TRBJ2-5; 8 bases fit TRBD1. The CDR3 sequence is 15 residues long. In germline, CDR1 is MDHEN, CDR2 SYDVKM. Losses at the gene ends were 5 bases for V and 2 bases for J; bases not matched to a gene: 7. This chain's CDR3 is CASSNGQGRQETQYF. The CDR3 DNA is TGTGCCAGCAGTAATGGACAGGGTAGACAAGAGACCCAGTACTTC.

This clone was detected a few times. The genes are TRBV9 and TRBJ1-2; TRBD1 might be the D (6 bases). Trimming shortened V by 0 bases and J by 8 bases, and 14 bases separated the two germline ends. Germline V gene sequence: CDR1 SGDLS, CDR2 YYNGEE. The CDR3 extends over 14 amino acids. The CDR3 sequence: CASSVVVSGEGYTF. Here the CDR3 DNA reads TGTGCCAGCAGCGTAGTAGTCTCAGGGGAAGGCTACACCTTC.

The rearrangement uses TRBV9 and TRBJ1-1; 8 nucleotides agree with TRBD1. The CDR3 is 14 amino acids. Unmatched junction bases numbered 1, after V lost 2 bases and J lost 1 base. Germline CDR1 is SGDLS and CDR2 is YYNGEE. Here the CDR3 DNA reads TGTGCCAGCAGCGTTACAGGGGGGAACACTGAAGCTTTCTTT. Translated: CASSVTGGNTEAFF. Complete variable domain (other parts from reference TRBV9 and TRBJ1-1): DSGVTQTPKHLITATGQRVTLRCSPRSGDLSVYWYQQSLDQGLQFLIQYYNGEERAKGNILERFSAQQFPDLHSELNLSSLELGDSALYFCASSVTGGNTEAFFGQGTRLTVV.

The rearrangement joins TRBV18 to TRBJ2-3; D is possibly TRBD2 (5 bases). V was trimmed by 2 bases and J by 1 base, leaving 16 bases between them. Per germline, CDR1 KGHSH and CDR2 LQKENI. The CDR3 consists of 17 residues. The CDR3, as DNA: TGTGCCAGCTCACCAGTAGAGCGGACCGGAGGCACAGATACGCAGTATTTT. This gives the protein CASSPVERTGGTDTQYF.

The chain couples TRBV7-3 to TRBJ2-2, with 8 bases that match TRBD1. CDR1 and CDR2 from the germline V gene are SGHTA and FQGTGA. Trimming removed 5 bases from V and 0 bases from J; junction bases left unmatched: 2. The CDR3 sequence is 15 residues long. The CDR3 here is CASSVGQANTGELFF. CDR3 DNA: TGTGCCAGCAGCGTGGGACAGGCGAACACCGGGGAGCTGTTTTTT.

With regard to this clone: Other DNA sequences in the sample encode the same CDR3. This chain joins TRBV5-1 and TRBJ2-4, with D tentatively TRBD2 (6 bases). Looked up from germline, CDR1 is SGHRS and CDR2 is YFSETQ. V lost 0 bases, J lost 6 bases, and 13 bases lay in between. The CDR3 is 15 amino acids. CDR3 in DNA: TGCGCCAGCAGCTTGGGCGGGGAAGAATTAAACATTCAGTACTTC. Translation: CASSLGGEELNIQYF.

The count of this clone is one. The chain combines TRBV11-1 with TRBJ2-7; D not resolved. Germline V lookup: CDR1 SGHAT, CDR2 FQDESV (reference sequence). The CDR3 runs 13 residues. V was shortened by 2 bases and J by 4 bases, with 9 bases between the two germline ends. The CDR3 bases are TGTGCCAGCAGCTTAACGACACTTTACGAGCAGTACTTC. Residues: CASSLTTLYEQYF.

The rearrangement links TRBV7-8 to TRBJ1-2, with D unresolved. The germline gives CDR1 SGHVS, CDR2 FQNEAQ. V lost 2 bases, J lost 3 bases, and 4 bases lay in between. The CDR3 contains 12 residues. The CDR3 is CASSLTDYGYTF. CDR3 DNA sequence: TGTGCCAGCAGCTTAACAGACTATGGCTACACCTTC.

The chain carries TRBV5-4 and TRBJ2-3, with 10 bases identical to TRBD2. Trimming cost V 6 bases and J 6 bases; bases outside gene matches: 7. CDR3 length: 14 amino acids. Germline lookup yields CDR1 SGHNT and CDR2 YYREEE (reference sequence). The CDR3 DNA reads TGTGCCAGCAAAGAGCGGGGGGGCTCGGATACGCAGTATTTT. Its translation is CASKERGGSDTQYF.

The chain has TRBV28 and TRBJ2-1; 7 nucleotides agree with TRBD1. Germline trimming cut 5 bases from V and 0 bases from J; bases unmatched to any gene: 7. The CDR3 length is 16 residues. The V gene's germline CDR1 is MDHEN and CDR2 SYDVKM. CDR3 sequence: CASSPYRGRSYNEQFF. The CDR3 DNA is TGTGCCAGCAGTCCGTACAGGGGTCGCTCCTACAATGAGCAGTTCTTC.